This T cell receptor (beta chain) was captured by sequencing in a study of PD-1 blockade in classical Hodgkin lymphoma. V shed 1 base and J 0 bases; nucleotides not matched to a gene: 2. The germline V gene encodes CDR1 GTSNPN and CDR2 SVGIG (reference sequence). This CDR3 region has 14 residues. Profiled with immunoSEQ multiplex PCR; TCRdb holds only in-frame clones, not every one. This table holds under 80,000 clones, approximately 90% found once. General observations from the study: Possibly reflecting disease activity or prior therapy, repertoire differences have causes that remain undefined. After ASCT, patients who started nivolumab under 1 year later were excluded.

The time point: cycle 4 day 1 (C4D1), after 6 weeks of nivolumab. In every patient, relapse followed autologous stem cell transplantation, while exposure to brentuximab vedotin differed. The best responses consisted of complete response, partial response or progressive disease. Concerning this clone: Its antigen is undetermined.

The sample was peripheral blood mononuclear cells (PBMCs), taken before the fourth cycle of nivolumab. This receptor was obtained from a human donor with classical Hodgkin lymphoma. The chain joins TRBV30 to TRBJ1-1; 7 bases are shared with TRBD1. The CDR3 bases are TGTGCCTGGAGTGCAGGGGGGTTGAACACTGAAGCTTTCTTT. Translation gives CAWSAGGLNTEAFF. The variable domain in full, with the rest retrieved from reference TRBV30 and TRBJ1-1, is SQTIHQWPATLVQPVGSPLSLECTVEGTSNPNLYWYRQAAGRGLQLLFYSVGIGQISSEVPQNLSASRPQDRQFILSSKKLLLSDSGFYLCAWSAGGLNTEAFFGQGTRLTVV.